This TCR beta chain was documented in a study of cytomegalovirus exposure and HLA in healthy donors. Study context: Among the approximately 400 genotyped donors, 70% to 90% were placed in the Caucasian-associated ancestry cluster.

The CDR3 spans 16 residues. From germline, CDR1 is ENHRY and CDR2 SYGVKD. Trimming cost V 4 bases and J 5 bases; bases outside gene matches: 11. The PCR was carried out with 60 Vbeta primers and 13 Jbeta primers. TCRdb's table, derived via immunoSEQ multiplex PCR, lists solely in-frame clones and lacks some. The sample has over 150,000 clones, around 80% seen once; the top ten hold 1%. Of note for this clone: Its target is unknown.

Overall study findings and caveats: Presence/absence analyses treated sequencing depth as roughly uniform across donors. With later analysis, a missense DCLRE1C variant became linked to TCR beta V- and J-gene trimming. Specificity of a few CMV-associated chains for CMV antigens was verified in vitro.

The TCR comes from a woman in her fifties or sixties in good health and CMV-seropositive. Sequenced sample: PBMCs. The V call is TRBV10-3, the J call TRBJ2-1, with 7 bases identical to TRBD1. The CDR3 here is CAISGHTAGGDNEQFF. CDR3 sequence (DNA): TGTGCCATCAGTGGACACACGGCAGGGGGAGACAATGAGCAGTTCTTC.